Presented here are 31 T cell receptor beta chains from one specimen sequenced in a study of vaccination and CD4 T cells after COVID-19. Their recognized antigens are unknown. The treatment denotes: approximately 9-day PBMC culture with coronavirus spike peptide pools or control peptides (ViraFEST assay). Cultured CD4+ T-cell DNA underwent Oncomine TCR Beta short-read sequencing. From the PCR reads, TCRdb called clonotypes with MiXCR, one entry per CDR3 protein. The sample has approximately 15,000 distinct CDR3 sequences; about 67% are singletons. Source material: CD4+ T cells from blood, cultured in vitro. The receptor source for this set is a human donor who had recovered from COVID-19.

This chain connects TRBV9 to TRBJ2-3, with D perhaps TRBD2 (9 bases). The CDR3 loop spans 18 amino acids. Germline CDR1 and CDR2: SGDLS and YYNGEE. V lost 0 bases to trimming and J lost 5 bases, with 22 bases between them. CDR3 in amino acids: CASSVEQAASGTGDTQYF. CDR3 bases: TGTGCCAGCAGCGTAGAACAGGCAGCTAGCGGGACAGGAGATACGCAGTATTTT.

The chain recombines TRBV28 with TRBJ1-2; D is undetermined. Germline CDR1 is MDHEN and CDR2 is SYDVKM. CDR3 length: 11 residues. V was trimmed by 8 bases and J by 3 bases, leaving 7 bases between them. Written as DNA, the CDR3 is TGTGCCAGCTCCGCGGACTATGGCTACACCTTC. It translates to CASSADYGYTF.

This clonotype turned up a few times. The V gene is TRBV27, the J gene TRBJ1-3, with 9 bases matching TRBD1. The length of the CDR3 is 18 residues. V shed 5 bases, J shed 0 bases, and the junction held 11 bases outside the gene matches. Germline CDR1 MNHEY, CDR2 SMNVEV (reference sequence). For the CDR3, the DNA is TGTGCCAGCAGTAGTGGGGACGGGACAGGGAGCTCTGGAAACACCATATATTTT. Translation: CASSSGDGTGSSGNTIYF.

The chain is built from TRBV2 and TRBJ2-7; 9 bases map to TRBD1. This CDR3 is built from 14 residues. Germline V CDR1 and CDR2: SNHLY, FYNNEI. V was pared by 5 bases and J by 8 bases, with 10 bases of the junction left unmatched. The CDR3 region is CASSPGQGLTQQYF. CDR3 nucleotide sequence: TGTGCCAGCAGTCCCGGACAGGGGCTTACGCAGCAGTACTTC.

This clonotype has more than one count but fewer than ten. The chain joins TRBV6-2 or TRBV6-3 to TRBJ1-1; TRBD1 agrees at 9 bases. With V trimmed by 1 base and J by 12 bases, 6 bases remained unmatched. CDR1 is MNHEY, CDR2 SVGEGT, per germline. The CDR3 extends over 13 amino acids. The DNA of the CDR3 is TGTGCCAGCAGTTACTGGACAGGGGAGGAGACTTTCTTT. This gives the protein CASSYWTGEETFF.

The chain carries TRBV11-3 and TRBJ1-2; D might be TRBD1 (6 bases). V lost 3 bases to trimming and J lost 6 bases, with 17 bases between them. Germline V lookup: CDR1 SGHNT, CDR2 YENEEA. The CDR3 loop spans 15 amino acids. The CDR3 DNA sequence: TGTGCCAGCAGCTTGGTTGGGGGGGCCATGGATGGCTACACCTTC. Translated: CASSLVGGAMDGYTF.

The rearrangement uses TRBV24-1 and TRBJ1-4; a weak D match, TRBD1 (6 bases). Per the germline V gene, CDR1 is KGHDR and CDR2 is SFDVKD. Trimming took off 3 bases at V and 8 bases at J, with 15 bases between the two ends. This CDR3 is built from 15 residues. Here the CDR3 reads CATSDPRGAGEKLFF. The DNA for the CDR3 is TGTGCCACCAGTGATCCCAGGGGCGCGGGGGAAAAACTGTTTTTT.

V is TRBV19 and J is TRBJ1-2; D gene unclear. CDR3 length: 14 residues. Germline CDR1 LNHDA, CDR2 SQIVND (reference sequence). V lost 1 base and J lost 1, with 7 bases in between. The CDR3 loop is CASSIGVGNYGYTF. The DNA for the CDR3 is TGTGCCAGTAGTATAGGGGTCGGTAACTATGGCTACACCTTC.

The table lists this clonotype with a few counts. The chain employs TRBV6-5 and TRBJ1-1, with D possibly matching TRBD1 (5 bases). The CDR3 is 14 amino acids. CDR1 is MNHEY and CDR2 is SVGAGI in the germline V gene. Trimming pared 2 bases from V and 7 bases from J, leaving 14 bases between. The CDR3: CASSYVGRDNEAFF. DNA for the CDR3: TGTGCCAGCAGTTACGTGGGGCGCGATAATGAAGCTTTCTTT.

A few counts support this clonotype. The CDR3 reads CSARGTQGAANSPLHF. In DNA form, the CDR3 reads TGCAGTGCTAGAGGAACACAGGGGGCCGCTAATTCACCCCTCCACTTT. This chain uses TRBV20-1 with TRBJ1-6, with 9 nucleotides matching TRBD1. CDR1 is DFQATT and CDR2 is SNEGSKA in the germline V gene (reference sequence). This CDR3 has 16 amino acids. V lost 1 base to trimming and J lost 6 bases; unmatched junction nucleotides: 7.

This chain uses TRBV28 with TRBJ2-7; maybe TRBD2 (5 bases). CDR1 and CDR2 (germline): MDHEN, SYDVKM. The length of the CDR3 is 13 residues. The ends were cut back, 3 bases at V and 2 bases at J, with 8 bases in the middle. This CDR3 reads CASSFSVAYEQYF. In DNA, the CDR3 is TGTGCCAGCAGTTTTAGCGTGGCCTACGAGCAGTACTTC.

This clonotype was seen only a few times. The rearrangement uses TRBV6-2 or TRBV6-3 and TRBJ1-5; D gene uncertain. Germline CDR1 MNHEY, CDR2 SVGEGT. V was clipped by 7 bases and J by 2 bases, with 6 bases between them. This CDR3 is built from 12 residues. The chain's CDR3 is CASTDGNQPQHF. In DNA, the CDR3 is TGTGCCAGCACGGATGGCAATCAGCCCCAGCATTTT.

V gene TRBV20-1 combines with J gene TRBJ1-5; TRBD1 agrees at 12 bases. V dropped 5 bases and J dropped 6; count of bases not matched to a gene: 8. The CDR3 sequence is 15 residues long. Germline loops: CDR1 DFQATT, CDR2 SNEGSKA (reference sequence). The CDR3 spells CSAAPGQGAVQPQHF. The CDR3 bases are TGCAGTGCTGCACCGGGACAGGGGGCTGTTCAGCCCCAGCATTTT.

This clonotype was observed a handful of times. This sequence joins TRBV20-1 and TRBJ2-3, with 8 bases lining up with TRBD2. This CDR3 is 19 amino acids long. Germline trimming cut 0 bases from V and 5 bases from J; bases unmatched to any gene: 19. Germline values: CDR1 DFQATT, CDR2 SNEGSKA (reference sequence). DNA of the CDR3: TGCAGTGCTAGAGATTACAGCAAGAGCGGGAGTACCGGCGAAGATACGCAGTATTTT. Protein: CSARDYSKSGSTGEDTQYF.

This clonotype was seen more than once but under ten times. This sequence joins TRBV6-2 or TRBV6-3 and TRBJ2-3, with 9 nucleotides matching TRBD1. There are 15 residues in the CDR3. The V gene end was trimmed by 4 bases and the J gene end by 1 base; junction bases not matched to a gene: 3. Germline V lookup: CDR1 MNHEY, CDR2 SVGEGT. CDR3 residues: CASSSWTGGTDTQYF. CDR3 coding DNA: TGTGCCAGCAGTTCCTGGACAGGGGGCACAGATACGCAGTATTTT.

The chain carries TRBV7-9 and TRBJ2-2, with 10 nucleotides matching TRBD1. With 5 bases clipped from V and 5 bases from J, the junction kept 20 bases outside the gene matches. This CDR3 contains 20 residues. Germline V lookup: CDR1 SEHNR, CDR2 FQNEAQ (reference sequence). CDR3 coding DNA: TGTGCCAGCAGCAGACGGACGGACAGGGGGAGACTAACGATGACCGGGGAGCTGTTTTTT. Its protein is CASSRRTDRGRLTMTGELFF.

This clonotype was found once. The CDR3 DNA follows: TGTGCCAGCAGCGAGATAGCGGGAGCGTGGGAGACCCAGTACTTC. Its protein is CASSEIAGAWETQYF. This chain connects TRBV7-3 to TRBJ2-5; 9 nucleotides line up with TRBD2. CDR1 is SGHTA, CDR2 FQGTGA, per germline. There are 15 residues in the CDR3. Trimming cost V 5 bases and J 5 bases; bases outside gene matches: 9.

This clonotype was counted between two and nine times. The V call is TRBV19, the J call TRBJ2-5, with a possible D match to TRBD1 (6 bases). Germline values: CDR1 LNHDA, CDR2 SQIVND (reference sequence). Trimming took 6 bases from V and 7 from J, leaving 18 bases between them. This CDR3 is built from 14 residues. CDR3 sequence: CASSTGTLQGTQYF. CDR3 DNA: TGTGCCAGTAGCACCGGGACACTTCAGGGGACCCAGTACTTC.

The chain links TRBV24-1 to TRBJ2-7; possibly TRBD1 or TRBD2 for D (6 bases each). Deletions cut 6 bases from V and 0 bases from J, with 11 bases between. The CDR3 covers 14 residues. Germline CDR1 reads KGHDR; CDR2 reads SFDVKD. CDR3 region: CATSKEGGSYEQYF. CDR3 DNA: TGTGCCACCAGTAAGGAGGGGGGCTCCTACGAGCAGTACTTC.

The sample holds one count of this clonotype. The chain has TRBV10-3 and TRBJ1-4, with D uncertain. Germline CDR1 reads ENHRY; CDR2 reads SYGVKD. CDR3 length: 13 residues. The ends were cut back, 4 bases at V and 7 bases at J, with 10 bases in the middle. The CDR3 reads CAISAPGIEKLFF. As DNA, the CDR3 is TGTGCCATCAGTGCGCCGGGGATTGAAAAACTGTTTTTT.

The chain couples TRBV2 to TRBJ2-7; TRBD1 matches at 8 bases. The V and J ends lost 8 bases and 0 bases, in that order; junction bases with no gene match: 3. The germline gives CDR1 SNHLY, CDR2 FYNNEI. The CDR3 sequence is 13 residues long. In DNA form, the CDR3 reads TGTGCCAGCCGGACAGGGAGCTCCTACGAGCAGTACTTC. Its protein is CASRTGSSYEQYF.

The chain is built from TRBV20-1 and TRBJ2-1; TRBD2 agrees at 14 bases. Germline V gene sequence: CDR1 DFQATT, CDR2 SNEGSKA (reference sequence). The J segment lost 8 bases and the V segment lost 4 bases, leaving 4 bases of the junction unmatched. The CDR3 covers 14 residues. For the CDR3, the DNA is TGCAGTGCTAAGGGACTAGCGGGAGATGATGAGCAGTTCTTC. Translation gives CSAKGLAGDDEQFF.

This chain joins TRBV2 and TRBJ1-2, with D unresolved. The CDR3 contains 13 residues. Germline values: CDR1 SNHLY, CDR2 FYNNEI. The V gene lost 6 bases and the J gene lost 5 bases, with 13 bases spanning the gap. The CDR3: CASSLDGLYGYTF. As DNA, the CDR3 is TGTGCCAGCAGCCTGGACGGCCTTTATGGCTACACCTTC.

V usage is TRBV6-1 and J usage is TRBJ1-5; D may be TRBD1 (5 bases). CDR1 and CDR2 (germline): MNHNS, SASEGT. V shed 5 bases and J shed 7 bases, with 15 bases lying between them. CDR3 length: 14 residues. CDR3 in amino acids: CASSLAGSGQPQHF. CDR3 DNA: TGTGCCAGCAGTCTTGCAGGGTCTGGACAGCCCCAGCATTTT.

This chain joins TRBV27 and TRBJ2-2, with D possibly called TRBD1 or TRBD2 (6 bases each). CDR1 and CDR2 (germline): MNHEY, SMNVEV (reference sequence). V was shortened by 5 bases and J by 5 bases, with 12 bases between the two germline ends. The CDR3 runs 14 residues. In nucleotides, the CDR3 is TGTGCCAGCAGTCATCGCGGGACAACCGGGGAGCTGTTTTTT. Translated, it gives CASSHRGTTGELFF.

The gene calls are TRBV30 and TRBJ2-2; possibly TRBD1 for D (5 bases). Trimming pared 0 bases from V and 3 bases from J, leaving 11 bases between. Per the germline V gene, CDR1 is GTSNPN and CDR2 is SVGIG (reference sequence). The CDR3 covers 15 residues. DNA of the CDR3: TGTGCCTGGAGTGTATTGGACATGGACACCGGGGAGCTGTTTTTT. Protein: CAWSVLDMDTGELFF. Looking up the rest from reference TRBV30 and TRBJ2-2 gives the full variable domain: SQTIHQWPATLVQPVGSPLSLECTVEGTSNPNLYWYRQAAGRGLQLLFYSVGIGQISSEVPQNLSASRPQDRQFILSSKKLLLSDSGFYLCAWSVLDMDTGELFFGEGSRLTVL.

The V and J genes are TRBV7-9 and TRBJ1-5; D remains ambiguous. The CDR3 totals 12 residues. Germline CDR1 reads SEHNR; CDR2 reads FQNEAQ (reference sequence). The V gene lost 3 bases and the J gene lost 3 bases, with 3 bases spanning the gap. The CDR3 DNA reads TGTGCCAGCAGCTTTCCCAATCAGCCCCAGCATTTT. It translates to CASSFPNQPQHF.

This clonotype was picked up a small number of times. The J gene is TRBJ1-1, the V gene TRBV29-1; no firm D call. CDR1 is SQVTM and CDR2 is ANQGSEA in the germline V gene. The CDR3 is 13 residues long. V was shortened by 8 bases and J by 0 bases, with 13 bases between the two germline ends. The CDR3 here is CSSLTPMNTEAFF. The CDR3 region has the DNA TGCAGCTCCCTGACCCCCATGAACACTGAAGCTTTCTTT.

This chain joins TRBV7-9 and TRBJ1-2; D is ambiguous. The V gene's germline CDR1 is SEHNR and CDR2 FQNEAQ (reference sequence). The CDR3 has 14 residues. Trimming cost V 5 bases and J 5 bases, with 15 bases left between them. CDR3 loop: CASSPILIGYGYTF. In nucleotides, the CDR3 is TGTGCCAGCAGCCCCATCCTGATAGGGTATGGCTACACCTTC.

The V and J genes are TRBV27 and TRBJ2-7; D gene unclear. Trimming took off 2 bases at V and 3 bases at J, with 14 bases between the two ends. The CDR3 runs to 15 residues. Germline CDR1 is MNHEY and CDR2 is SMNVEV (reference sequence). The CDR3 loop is CASSLASRVNYEQYF. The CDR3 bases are TGTGCCAGCAGTTTAGCCTCCCGAGTCAACTACGAGCAGTACTTC.

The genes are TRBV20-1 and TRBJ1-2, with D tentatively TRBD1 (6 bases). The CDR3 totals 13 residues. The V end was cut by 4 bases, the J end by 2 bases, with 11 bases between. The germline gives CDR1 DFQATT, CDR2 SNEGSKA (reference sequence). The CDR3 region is CSAKNGQNYGYTF. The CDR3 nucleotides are TGCAGTGCTAAAAACGGACAGAACTATGGCTACACCTTC.